The 27 T cell receptor beta chains listed next were all sequenced from one sample in a study of control samples from healthy donors and cancer patients. TCRdb keeps only in-frame clones here, not all; method: immunoSEQ multiplex PCR. The sample has roughly 81,000 clones, around 80% seen once. Source material: PBMCs. The source is a man aged 60-69 years with head and neck cancer.

This chain links TRBV18 with TRBJ1-3; 8 bases match TRBD1. Germline V gene sequence: CDR1 KGHSH, CDR2 LQKENI. Trimming cost V 3 bases and J 3 bases; bases outside gene matches: 1. The CDR3 covers 14 residues. In DNA form, the CDR3 reads TGTGCCAGCTCACCCGACAGGGGTGGAAACACCATATATTTT. Protein sequence: CASSPDRGGNTIYF.

The V call is TRBV28, the J call TRBJ1-4; maybe TRBD1 (5 bases). Deletions cut 5 bases from V and 7 bases from J, with 20 bases between. The CDR3 has 16 residues. CDR1 MDHEN and CDR2 SYDVKM come from the germline V gene. The CDR3 protein is CASSPPYRRRSEKLFF. CDR3 coding DNA: TGTGCCAGCAGTCCCCCATACAGGAGGCGAAGTGAAAAACTGTTTTTT.

The chain links TRBV28 to TRBJ2-7, with TRBD2 identical over 9 bases. The CDR3 spans 14 residues. The germline gives CDR1 MDHEN, CDR2 SYDVKM. The V gene end was trimmed by 6 bases and the J gene end by 6 bases; junction bases not matched to a gene: 9. The CDR3 region is CASSSGSGGREQYF. As DNA, the CDR3 is TGTGCCAGCAGCTCAGGTAGCGGGGGTCGCGAGCAGTACTTC.

This clone was found a few times. This chain links TRBV5-1 with TRBJ1-2; D gene uncertain. Germline assignment: CDR1 SGHRS and CDR2 YFSETQ. Between the trimmed V and J ends, which lost 4 bases and 4 bases, there was a span of 14 bases. This CDR3 is built from 14 residues. The CDR3 is CASSPREGSYGYTF. CDR3 nucleotides: TGCGCCAGCAGCCCACGGGAGGGATCCTATGGCTACACCTTC. Based on the CDR3 plus reference TRBV5-1 and TRBJ1-2, the full variable domain is KAGVTQTPRYLIKTRGQQVTLSCSPISGHRSVSWYQQTPGQGLQFLFEYFSETQRNKGNFPGRFSGRQFSNSRSEMNVSTLELGDSALYLCASSPREGSYGYTFGSGTRLTVV.

The rearrangement joins TRBV13 to TRBJ2-7, with a weak D call TRBD1 (5 bases). The germline V gene has CDR1 PRHDT and CDR2 FYEKMQ (reference sequence). This CDR3 has 12 residues. The ends were cut back, 4 bases at V and 6 bases at J, with 10 bases in the middle. CDR3 bases: TGTGCCAGCAGCTCCCAGGGTTTCGAGCAGTACTTC. Protein sequence: CASSSQGFEQYF. The variable domain in full, with the rest retrieved from reference TRBV13 and TRBJ2-7, is AAGVIQSPRHLIKEKRETATLKCYPIPRHDTVYWYQQGPGQDPQFLISFYEKMQSDKGSIPDRFSAQQFSDYHSELNMSSLELGDSALYFCASSSQGFEQYFGPGTRLTVT.

This chain uses TRBV5-1 with TRBJ2-3, with 7 bases that match TRBD2. CDR3 length: 18 residues. The germline V gene encodes CDR1 SGHRS and CDR2 YFSETQ. Trimming at V came to 2 bases and at J to 3 bases, leaving 15 bases not matched to a gene. In DNA, the CDR3 is TGCGCCAGCAGCTTCGGCGGGGCTAGCGGAGTGGGGACAGATACGCAGTATTTT. This sequence encodes CASSFGGASGVGTDTQYF. Complete variable domain (other parts from reference TRBV5-1 and TRBJ2-3): KAGVTQTPRYLIKTRGQQVTLSCSPISGHRSVSWYQQTPGQGLQFLFEYFSETQRNKGNFPGRFSGRQFSNSRSEMNVSTLELGDSALYLCASSFGGASGVGTDTQYFGPGTRLTVL.

This clone was counted once. V gene TRBV6-5 combines with J gene TRBJ2-2; D is undetermined. V was pared by 4 bases and J by 5 bases, with 8 bases between. This CDR3 comprises 13 residues. Germline V CDR1 and CDR2: MNHEY, SVGAGI. CDR3 region: CASSFVATGELFF. The CDR3 DNA reads as TGTGCCAGCAGTTTCGTAGCTACCGGGGAGCTGTTTTTT.

The chain recombines TRBV4-2 with TRBJ2-5; 8 bases fit TRBD1. From germline, CDR1 is LGHNA and CDR2 YNFKEQ. Trimming cost V 0 bases and J 2 bases; bases outside gene matches: 5. The CDR3 runs 16 residues. Written as DNA, the CDR3 is TGTGCCAGCAGCCAAGACCAGGGGGCGGGACAAGAGACCCAGTACTTC. It yields the protein CASSQDQGAGQETQYF.

This clone has only one observation. The chain links TRBV11-3 to TRBJ2-3; D ambiguous. Germline CDR1 is SGHNT and CDR2 is YENEEA. The CDR3 is made up of 13 amino acids. Trimming pared 3 bases from V and 8 bases from J, leaving 12 bases between. The CDR3 bases are TGTGCCAGCAGCTTCTCCTTCCCGAGTACGCAGTATTTT. Protein product: CASSFSFPSTQYF.

This clone was seen a few times. The J gene is TRBJ2-1, the V gene TRBV21-1; no DNA check was done on the table's D call, TRBD2. TRBV21-1 corresponds to a pseudogene. The CDR3 runs 17 residues. The CDR3 nucleotides are TGTGCCAGCAGCAAAGCGCCCAATAGCGGGAGGGCCCCCCTGTGGTTCTTC. Its protein is CASSKAPNSGRAPLWFF.

The rearrangement uses TRBV6-5 and TRBJ2-3; TRBD2 matches 10 bases. Germline CDR1 MNHEY, CDR2 SVGAGI. The ends lost 8 bases at V and 5 bases at J; junction bases unmatched: 4. The CDR3 totals 13 residues. Written as DNA, the CDR3 is TGTGCCAGCCGGGGGACTAGCGAAGATACGCAGTATTTT. Encoded protein: CASRGTSEDTQYF.

There are a few counts of this clone. This chain connects TRBV4-1 to TRBJ1-1; D possibly corresponds to TRBD1 (6 bases). Germline-derived CDR1 and CDR2 are MGHRA and YSYEKL. The germline V and J ends were trimmed by 1 base and 8 bases, with 17 bases remaining between them. CDR3 length equals 15 residues. CDR3 in amino acids: CASSQGRGGRLEAFF. For the CDR3, the DNA is TGCGCCAGCAGCCAAGGGCGTGGGGGGCGGCTGGAAGCTTTCTTT.

The table lists this clone with a few counts. This chain uses TRBV28 with TRBJ2-1; weak D call: TRBD1 (6 bases). CDR1 and CDR2 (germline): MDHEN, SYDVKM. V shed 2 bases and J shed 5 bases, with 10 bases lying between them. The CDR3 has 14 residues. The CDR3 sequence: CASSLAGVHNEQFF. In DNA, the CDR3 is TGTGCCAGCAGTTTAGCAGGGGTCCACAATGAGCAGTTCTTC. The entire variable domain, with the rest obtained from reference TRBV28 and TRBJ2-1, is as follows: DVKVTQSSRYLVKRTGEKVFLECVQDMDHENMFWYRQDPGLGLRLIYFSYDVKMKEKGDIPEGYSVSREKKERFSLILESASTNQTSMYLCASSLAGVHNEQFFGPGTRLTVL.

The chain is built from TRBV6-5 and TRBJ2-5; D possibly uses TRBD1 or TRBD2 (5 bases each). Germline V gives CDR1 MNHEY, CDR2 SVGAGI. The CDR3 contains 15 residues. V shed 2 bases and J shed 7 bases, with 17 bases lying between them. CDR3 nucleotides: TGTGCCAGCAGTTACGATGCAGGGATAGGGAGGACCCAGTACTTC. Its protein product is CASSYDAGIGRTQYF.

The chain joins TRBV5-1 to TRBJ2-7; possible D gene TRBD2, 6 bases. CDR1 and CDR2 from the germline V gene are SGHRS and YFSETQ. V lost 4 bases and J lost 3, with 14 bases in between. The CDR3 is 14 amino acids. CDR3 amino acids: CASSPVGGGYEQYF. Written as DNA, the CDR3 is TGCGCCAGCAGCCCGGTGGGGGGAGGCTACGAGCAGTACTTC.

The genes are TRBV7-9 and TRBJ1-4; D ambiguous. Per the germline V gene, CDR1 is SEHNR and CDR2 is FQNEAQ (reference sequence). This CDR3 spans 11 amino acids. The germline V and J ends were trimmed by 3 bases and 7 bases, with 3 bases remaining between them. CDR3 loop: CASSFGEKLFF. CDR3 coding DNA: TGTGCCAGCAGCTTTGGTGAAAAACTGTTTTTT.

This clone was picked up one time. This chain uses TRBV30 with TRBJ1-1, with D unresolved. The V gene lost 6 bases and the J gene lost 4 bases, with 9 bases spanning the gap. CDR3 length: 11 residues. Germline V gene data show CDR1 as GTSNPN and CDR2 as SVGIG (reference sequence). The CDR3: CACTAGTEAFF. CDR3 bases: TGTGCCTGCACTGCGGGCACTGAAGCTTTCTTT.

As DNA, the CDR3 is TGTGCCATCAGTGAAGGGGACTACCAAGAGACCCAGTACTTC. Its protein is CAISEGDYQETQYF. The chain combines TRBV10-3 with TRBJ2-5, with a possible D match to TRBD2 (6 bases). Germline CDR1 and CDR2: ENHRY and SYGVKD. V lost 3 bases and J lost 0, with 8 bases in between. The CDR3 is 14 amino acids.

The J gene is TRBJ2-5, the V gene TRBV7-9; 10 bases are a match to TRBD1. This CDR3 comprises 15 residues. V was pared by 1 base and J by 7 bases, with 6 bases of the junction left unmatched. Per germline, CDR1 SEHNR and CDR2 FQNEAQ (reference sequence). Here the CDR3 DNA reads TGTGCCAGCAGCTTAGGCGACAGGGGGCACGGGACCCAGTACTTC. As protein: CASSLGDRGHGTQYF.

A few counts support this clone. The J gene is TRBJ1-6, the V gene TRBV6-1, with TRBD1 as a possible D gene (6 bases). Germline-derived CDR1 and CDR2 are MNHNS and SASEGT. The CDR3 has 16 residues. Trimming pared 1 base from V and 6 bases from J, leaving 13 bases between. DNA of the CDR3: TGTGCCAGCAGTGAAGTTGGGGGCCGAGGTAATTCACCCCTCCACTTT. Translated: CASSEVGGRGNSPLHF.

The chain has TRBV11-1 and TRBJ2-1; D perhaps matches TRBD2 (6 bases). The ends were cut back, 3 bases at V and 7 bases at J, with 13 bases in the middle. The CDR3 loop spans 14 amino acids. Germline V gene data show CDR1 as SGHAT and CDR2 as FQDESV (reference sequence). CDR3 residues: CASSLTPRENEQFF. CDR3 bases: TGTGCCAGCAGCTTGACCCCGCGGGAAAATGAGCAGTTCTTC.

This clone was detected only once. This chain connects TRBV9 to TRBJ1-2, with D perhaps matching TRBD1 (6 bases). Trimming left V 4 bases short and J 8 bases short, with 24 bases between. In germline, CDR1 is SGDLS, CDR2 YYNGEE. This CDR3 is built from 16 residues. CDR3 amino acids: CASSPSIPRGAGGYTF. The CDR3, as DNA: TGTGCCAGCAGCCCCTCAATACCGAGGGGGGCCGGGGGCTACACCTTC.

This clone was seen only a few times. The J gene is TRBJ2-7, the V gene TRBV11-2; possible D gene TRBD2, 6 bases. The V end lost 4 bases, the J end lost 4 bases, and 11 bases lay between the germline ends. CDR1 SGHAT and CDR2 FQNNGV come from the germline V gene. The CDR3 covers 13 residues. CDR3 loop: CASSSGELYEQYF. The CDR3 DNA sequence: TGTGCCAGCAGCTCGGGGGAGTTATACGAGCAGTACTTC.

This clone was detected a few times. The CDR3 protein is CASSFQAGELFF. The DNA of the CDR3 is TGTGCCAGCAGTTTTCAGGCCGGGGAGCTGTTTTTT. This chain joins TRBV27 and TRBJ2-2; D not certain. In germline, CDR1 is MNHEY, CDR2 SMNVEV (reference sequence). The V end was cut by 3 bases, the J end by 6 bases, with 5 bases between. This CDR3 has 12 residues.

This clone has only a few counts. V gene TRBV19 combines with J gene TRBJ2-7; no clear D. Trimming left V 1 base short and J 7 bases short, with 8 bases between. The CDR3 extends over 12 amino acids. Germline V lookup: CDR1 LNHDA, CDR2 SQIVND (reference sequence). The CDR3 DNA is TGTGCCAGTAGTATAGCTCGAGGTGAGCAGTACTTC. Protein product: CASSIARGEQYF.

V and J are TRBV12-3 or TRBV12-4 and TRBJ2-2, with D maybe TRBD2 (5 bases). This CDR3 comprises 13 residues. V was clipped by 3 bases and J by 7 bases, with 9 bases between them. CDR3: CASSFRLNGELFF. CDR3 DNA sequence: TGTGCCAGCAGTTTTCGACTAAACGGGGAGCTGTTTTTT.

The V gene is TRBV6-4, the J gene TRBJ1-1; maybe TRBD1 (5 bases). Germline V gene data show CDR1 as MRHNA and CDR2 as SNTAGT. V was cut by 3 bases and J by 1 base, with 9 bases left in between. This CDR3 is built from 14 residues. CDR3 protein: CASSEVGGNTEAFF. CDR3 nucleotides: TGTGCCAGCAGTGAGGTGGGGGGGAACACTGAAGCTTTCTTT.